These 9 T cell receptor beta chains share one sample of origin, sequenced in a study of shared clonotypes between healthy human individuals. Libraries were prepared by immunoSEQ multiplex PCR; TCRdb keeps only in-frame clonotypes and omits some of them. Of 2 million to 2.5 million clones in the sample, over 90% were seen once. What was sequenced was naive CD4+ T cells from PBMCs. Subset reported: CD45RA+ positively selected. The receptors here all came from a man aged 18 to 29 in good health. Some clones in this sample may be carry-over from other donors' samples.

J is TRBJ2-5 and V is TRBV10-2; 8 bases agree with TRBD1. The CDR3 sequence is 15 residues long. The V segment lost 3 bases and the J segment 5 bases; nucleotides outside the gene matches: 8. Germline-derived CDR1 and CDR2 are WSHSY and SAAADI. CDR3 nucleotides: TGCGCCAGCAGTGATGGGCCAGGGGGCCTGGAGACCCAGTACTTC. It specifies CASSDGPGGLETQYF.

The J gene is TRBJ1-3, the V gene TRBV4-1; TRBD1 matches 8 bases. Trimming cost V 4 bases and J 0 bases; bases outside gene matches: 2. This CDR3 spans 15 amino acids. CDR1 MGHRA and CDR2 YSYEKL come from the germline V gene. DNA for the CDR3: TGCGCCAGCAGCCGGACAGGGAGCTCTGGAAACACCATATATTTT. It yields the protein CASSRTGSSGNTIYF.

J is TRBJ2-5 and V is TRBV28; 11 bases align to TRBD2. Unmatched junction bases numbered 12, after V lost 5 bases and J lost 7 bases. Looked up from germline, CDR1 is MDHEN and CDR2 is SYDVKM. This CDR3 contains 16 residues. The chain's CDR3 is CASSKGQTSGTRTQYF. DNA of the CDR3: TGTGCCAGCAGTAAGGGACAGACTAGCGGGACGCGGACCCAGTACTTC.

Turning to this clone: The same CDR3 also results from other DNA sequences found in this sample. The chain employs TRBV9 and TRBJ2-7; TRBD1 agrees at 9 bases. CDR1 is SGDLS and CDR2 is YYNGEE in the germline V gene. The trim removed 4 bases at V and 3 bases at J, leaving 5 bases unmatched. CDR3 length: 14 residues. CDR3 sequence: CASSPRTGVYEQYF. In DNA, the CDR3 is TGTGCCAGCAGCCCCAGGACAGGGGTCTACGAGCAGTACTTC.

This chain links TRBV9 with TRBJ2-1; 9 nucleotides line up with TRBD1. Looked up from germline, CDR1 is SGDLS and CDR2 is YYNGEE. The length of the CDR3 is 18 residues. Unmatched junction bases numbered 12, after V lost 1 base and J lost 4 bases. The CDR3 protein is CASSVQTSGTGTYNEQFF. DNA of the CDR3: TGTGCCAGCAGCGTACAAACATCGGGGACAGGGACGTACAATGAGCAGTTCTTC.

V is TRBV6-6 and J is TRBJ2-1, with unresolved D. Germline CDR1 is MNHNY and CDR2 is SVGAGI (reference sequence). The V and J ends lost 4 bases and 3 bases respectively, with 10 bases between them. The CDR3 length is 14 residues. The CDR3, as DNA: TGTGCCAGCAGTTTTCCCAATCTCTACAATGAGCAGTTCTTC. Its translation: CASSFPNLYNEQFF.

Comment on this clone: This sample includes further DNA sequences coding for the same CDR3. The chain has TRBV5-1 and TRBJ2-7; D unresolved. Trimming stripped 0 bases from V and 5 bases from J, with 9 bases between. CDR3 length: 13 residues. CDR1 is SGHRS, CDR2 YFSETQ, per germline. As DNA, the CDR3 is TGCGCCAGCAGCTTGGAAGGGCTGGACGAGCAGTACTTC. Its protein product is CASSLEGLDEQYF.

This chain connects TRBV10-1 to TRBJ2-1; 14 bases align to TRBD2. Losses at the gene ends were 6 bases for V and 6 bases for J; bases not matched to a gene: 4. Germline loops: CDR1 WNHNN, CDR2 SYGVQD (reference sequence). CDR3 length: 15 residues. The CDR3 DNA is TGCGCCAGCAGCCTGACTAGCGGGAGGGCCAATGAGCAGTTCTTC. Amino acids: CASSLTSGRANEQFF.

The rearrangement joins TRBV11-2 to TRBJ2-3, with a possible D match to TRBD1 (6 bases). Trimming took off 4 bases at V and 2 bases at J, with 13 bases between the two ends. The CDR3 is 15 residues long. Germline-derived CDR1 and CDR2 are SGHAT and FQNNGV. The CDR3 is CASSSIGGATDTQYF. The DNA for the CDR3 is TGTGCCAGCAGCTCGATAGGGGGAGCCACAGATACGCAGTATTTT.